This TCR beta chain originates from a study of shared clonotypes between healthy human individuals (dated by TCRdb to 2018 to 2020). A note on the overall study: A couple of women and a few men aged 18 to 49 years were included in the cohort. Per donor, three plates each were used for CD4 naive and CD4 memory, two for CD8 naive, and one for CD8 memory. The study deeply sequenced blood TCR repertoires of 5 or 6 healthy adults to estimate repertoire size and the extent of clonotype sharing between individuals. Different laboratories and diverse techniques were used to prepare libraries and sequence TCR repertoires, to increase sequencing depth and limit assay-specific biases. Each donor's leukapheresis produced roughly between about 0.8 and 8.9 billion PBMCs.

The germline V gene specifies MNHEY as CDR1 and SVGAGI as CDR2. Trimming takes 6 bases from V and 8 bases from J, and the germline ends sit 14 bases apart. From the cysteine through the phenylalanine, the CDR3 covers 13 amino acids. CDR3 DNA is the only sequence kept; it has 39 bases, read in frame from the first base. The full study reports these points: Pairwise subsampling indicated that sequencing depth was expected to affect the degree of clonotype sharing among donors. Naive subsets generally had larger estimated clonotype richness than memory subsets did. Around 5.4% of naive CD4, 3.5% of naive CD8, approximately 2% of memory CD4, and about 0.4% of memory CD8 clonotypes were shared across a few donors. Only blood was sampled, and tissue TCR repertoires likely differ from those in blood. Compared with non-shared clonotypes, clonotypes shared by all four sorted-subset donors had higher generation probabilities. Rarefaction of sorted-subset datasets indicated incomplete sequencing despite the large sequencing depth. Because the study included a small number of donors, the genetic and exposure-history diversity represented was limited.

On this clone itself: Its specific antigen is unknown. No much larger clone is present one base from it, and per-base qualities are unavailable.

TCR CDR3 regions were amplified from genomic DNA by multiplex PCR using the deep immunoSEQ assay. Extracted genomic DNA from each cell subset was distributed evenly across all wells of several immunoSEQ 96-well plates, and each plate was treated as a replicate. For sorted subsets, each replicate PCR was loaded with about 0.2 ug genomic DNA, equivalent to about 30,000 T cell genomes. The purified libraries were quantified using a Qubit 3.0 fluorometer, sized with a Bioanalyzer 2100, and then quantified again using the KAPA Library Quantification kit. Every immunoSEQ 96-well plate was sequenced on a dedicated single-read 150-cycle Illumina NextSeq 550 flow cell. On the study's bioinformatics: Because only junctional sequences without quality scores were contained in the immunoSEQ output, filtering matching that applied to full-length reads could not be performed. To assign V/J genes and CDR3, sequences were annotated against IMGT germline references using PyIR, a Python wrapper for IgBLAST v1.9. Reads were removed for weak V/J assignments (E-value above 1e-6), missing CDR3, stop codons, out-of-frame junctions, or ambiguous translated residues. V3J clonotypes were defined by identical inferred V gene, J gene, and CDR3 amino acid sequence. To compute the percentage overlap between repertoires, the number of shared unique clonotypes was divided by the size of the smaller repertoire. RTK rarefaction, the Chao1 estimator, and Recon v2.1 estimates of unobserved clonotypes were used to assess repertoire richness. OLGA was used to compute generation probabilities for all TCRbeta clonotypes that the gDNA method yielded from a handful of donors. As stored in TCRdb, this immuneACCESS dataset retains in-frame rearrangements with V and J assigned. A fraction of the clones does not appear; measured against another copy, unresolved V genes explain less than half of the discrepancy, and the remainder lacks a known reason. D and trimming were read from the DNA, whereas the V and J calls and clone size are those reported in that table. The sample table shows approximately 640,000 clones, and around 91% are seen once. Of the sample, 34% is held by the ten largest clones.

Healthy HIV-negative adults with no recently reported acute infections or vaccinations were included as donors. Every donor was a Caucasian adult living in Nashville, Tennessee, USA. CD8 memory samples combined magnetically selected CD45RO+ cells with CCR7-negative CD45RA+ effector memory (TemRA) cells. Blood was obtained by leukapheresis, after which PBMCs were separated by Ficoll-Histopaque density gradient centrifugation and cryopreserved in liquid nitrogen vapor phase. Analytical flow cytometry was used to check the purity and quantity of every magnetically sorted T cell population. From each sorted fraction, genomic DNA was isolated and quantified by UV absorbance on a Nanodrop 2000c.

The TCR comes from a young man in good health. Some clones in this sample may be carry-over from other donors' samples. The sample taken for sequencing was memory CD8+ T cells from PBMCs. Read against the paper, the sample's cell subset or site label means: CD45RO+ cells pooled with CCR7-negative TemRA cells. This chain joins TRBV6-5 to TRBJ2-1; the D gene is perhaps TRBD2, from 7 matching bases. The CDR3 in this case is CASSPGGRDEQFF. The DNA is as follows: TGTGCCAGCAGCCCGGGGGGCCGCGATGAGCAGTTCTTC.